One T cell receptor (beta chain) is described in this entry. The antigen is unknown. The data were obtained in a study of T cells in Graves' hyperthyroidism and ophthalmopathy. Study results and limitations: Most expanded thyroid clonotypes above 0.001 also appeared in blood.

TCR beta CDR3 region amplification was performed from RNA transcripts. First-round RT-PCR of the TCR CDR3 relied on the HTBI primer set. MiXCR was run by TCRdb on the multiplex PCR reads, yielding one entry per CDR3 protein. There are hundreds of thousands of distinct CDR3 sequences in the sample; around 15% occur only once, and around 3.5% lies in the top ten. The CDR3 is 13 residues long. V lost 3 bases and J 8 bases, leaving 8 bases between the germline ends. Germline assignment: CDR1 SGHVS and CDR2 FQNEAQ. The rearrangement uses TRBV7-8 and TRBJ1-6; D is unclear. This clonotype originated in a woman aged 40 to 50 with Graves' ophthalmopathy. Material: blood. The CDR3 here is CASSLASDSPLHF. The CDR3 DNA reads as TGTGCCAGCAGCTTGGCCTCAGATTCACCCCTCCACTTT.